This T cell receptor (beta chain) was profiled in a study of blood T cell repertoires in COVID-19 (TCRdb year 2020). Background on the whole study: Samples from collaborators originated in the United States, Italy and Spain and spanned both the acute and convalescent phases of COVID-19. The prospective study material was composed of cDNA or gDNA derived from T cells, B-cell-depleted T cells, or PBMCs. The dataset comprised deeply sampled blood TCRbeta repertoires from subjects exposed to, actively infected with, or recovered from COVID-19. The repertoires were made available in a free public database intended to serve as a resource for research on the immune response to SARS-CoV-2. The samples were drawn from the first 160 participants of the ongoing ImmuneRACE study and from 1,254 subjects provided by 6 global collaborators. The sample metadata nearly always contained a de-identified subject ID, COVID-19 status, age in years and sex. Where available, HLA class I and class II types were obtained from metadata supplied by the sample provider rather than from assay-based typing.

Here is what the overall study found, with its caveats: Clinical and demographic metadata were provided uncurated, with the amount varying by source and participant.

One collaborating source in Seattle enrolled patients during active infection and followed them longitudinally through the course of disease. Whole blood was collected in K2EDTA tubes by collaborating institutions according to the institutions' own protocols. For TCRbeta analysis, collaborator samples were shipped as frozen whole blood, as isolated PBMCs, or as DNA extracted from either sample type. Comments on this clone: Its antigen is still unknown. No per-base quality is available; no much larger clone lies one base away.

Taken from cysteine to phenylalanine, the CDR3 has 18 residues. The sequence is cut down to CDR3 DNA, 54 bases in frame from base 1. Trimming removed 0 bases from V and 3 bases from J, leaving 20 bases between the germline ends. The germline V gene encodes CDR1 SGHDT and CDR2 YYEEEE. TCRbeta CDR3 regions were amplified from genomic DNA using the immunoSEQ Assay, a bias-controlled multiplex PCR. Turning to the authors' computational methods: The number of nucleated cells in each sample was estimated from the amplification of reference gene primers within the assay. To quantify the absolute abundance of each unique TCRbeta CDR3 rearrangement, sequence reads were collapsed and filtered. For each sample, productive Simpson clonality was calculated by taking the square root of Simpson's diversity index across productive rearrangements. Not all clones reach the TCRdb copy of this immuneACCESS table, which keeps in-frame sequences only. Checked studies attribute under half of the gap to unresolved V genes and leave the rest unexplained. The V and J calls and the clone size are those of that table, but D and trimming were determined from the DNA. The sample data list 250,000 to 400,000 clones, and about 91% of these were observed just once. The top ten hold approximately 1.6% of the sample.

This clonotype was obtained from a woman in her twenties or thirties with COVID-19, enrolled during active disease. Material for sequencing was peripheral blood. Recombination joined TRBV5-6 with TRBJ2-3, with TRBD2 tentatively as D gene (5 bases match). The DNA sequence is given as TGTGCCAGCAGCTTGGACCCCTCGAGGGCCTTCATAACAGATACGCAGTATTTT. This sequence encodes CASSLDPSRAFITDTQYF.